These 27 T cell receptor beta chains originate from one sample sequenced in a study of vaccination and CD4 T cells after COVID-19. An Oncomine TCR Beta short-read assay was used to sequence the DNA from cultured CD4+ T cells. TCRdb re-derived calls from the PCR reads in MiXCR, one entry per CDR3 protein. The sample shows 15,000 to 25,000 distinct CDR3 sequences, roughly half of them seen only once. Treatment: approximately nine-day PBMC culture with coronavirus spike peptide pools or control peptides (ViraFEST assay). Their specific antigens are unknown. Sequenced material: CD4+ T cells from blood, cultured in vitro. The receptors here all came from a human donor who had recovered from COVID-19.

The chain employs TRBV5-1 and TRBJ2-7; TRBD2 matches at 7 bases. J lost 7 bases, V lost 0 bases, and 10 bases had no gene match. The CDR3 has 15 amino acids. The germline gives CDR1 SGHRS, CDR2 YFSETQ. CDR3 bases: TGCGCCAGCAGCTTGGCCTCTGCGGGAGTAGGTGAGCAGTACTTC. Protein: CASSLASAGVGEQYF.

The V gene is TRBV27, the J gene TRBJ1-5; a possible D gene is TRBD1 (6 bases). Trimming removed 6 bases from V and 8 bases from J, with 23 bases in between. The CDR3 is 16 residues long. The germline CDR1 and CDR2 sequences are MNHEY and SMNVEV (reference sequence). The CDR3 region has the DNA TGTGCCAGCAGCTCGGTAGGGGGAGGATGGCGGGAGCCCCAGCATTTT. It specifies CASSSVGGGWREPQHF.

This clonotype was counted between two and nine times. The chain couples TRBV6-1 to TRBJ2-3; 13 bases match TRBD2. The CDR3 extends over 15 amino acids. Germline-derived CDR1 and CDR2 are MNHNS and SASEGT. The ends lost 8 bases at V and 9 bases at J; junction bases unmatched: 11. CDR3 DNA sequence: TGTGCCAGCTTCTCTTCACTAGCGGGAGGGAGAACGCAGTATTTT. It codes for CASFSSLAGGRTQYF.

The table lists this clonotype with a few counts. This sequence joins TRBV15 and TRBJ2-4; maybe TRBD1 (6 bases). Germline V lookup: CDR1 LNHNV, CDR2 YYDKDF (reference sequence). V was pared by 3 bases and J by 8 bases, with 20 bases between. The CDR3 sequence is 16 residues long. The DNA for the CDR3 is TGTGCCACCAGCAGTACCGGGACCCAGGGGCGAGACATTCAGTACTTC. Its protein product is CATSSTGTQGRDIQYF.

This clonotype was picked up a small number of times. The rearrangement links TRBV11-2 to TRBJ2-1; no clear D. The germline V and J ends were trimmed by 3 bases and 6 bases, with 12 bases remaining between them. Germline loops: CDR1 SGHAT, CDR2 FQNNGV. This CDR3 comprises 14 residues. The CDR3 DNA reads as TGTGCCAGCAGCTTTTCAGCGAATGGCAATGAGCAGTTCTTC. Translated: CASSFSANGNEQFF.

The J gene is TRBJ1-6, the V gene TRBV6-1; 7 nucleotides line up with TRBD1. V lost 6 bases and J lost 8; bases outside the gene matches: 4. The CDR3 is 13 amino acids. Germline CDR1 is MNHNS and CDR2 is SASEGT. CDR3 nucleotide sequence: TGTGCCAGCAGGCCGGGACAGTATTCACCCCTCCACTTT. Translating it yields CASRPGQYSPLHF.

This clonotype has a single count. The chain uses TRBV19 and TRBJ2-1; D might be TRBD1 (6 bases). V was pared by 4 bases and J by 7 bases, with 14 bases between. The CDR3 covers 14 residues. Germline CDR1 is LNHDA and CDR2 is SQIVND (reference sequence). The DNA for the CDR3 is TGTGCCAGTAGTACAGCCAGGGGTTGGAATGAGCAGTTCTTC. Translated: CASSTARGWNEQFF.

This clonotype was seen a single time. The rearrangement uses TRBV28 and TRBJ1-2; 7 nucleotides align to TRBD1. V lost 5 bases and J lost 0; bases outside the gene matches: 6. CDR1 is MDHEN, CDR2 SYDVKM, per germline. The CDR3 is made up of 15 amino acids. CDR3 region: CASSAGQVPNYGYTF. DNA of the CDR3: TGTGCCAGCAGTGCCGGACAGGTGCCTAACTATGGCTACACCTTC.

The rearrangement joins TRBV28 to TRBJ1-5; D is perhaps TRBD1 (6 bases). The CDR3 has 15 residues. Germline V lookup: CDR1 MDHEN, CDR2 SYDVKM. The V gene lost 6 bases and the J gene lost 7 bases, with 19 bases spanning the gap. The chain's CDR3 is CASSRRDTGRQPQHF. CDR3 DNA: TGTGCCAGCAGCCGCCGGGACACGGGGCGCCAGCCCCAGCATTTT. The variable domain in full, with the rest retrieved from reference TRBV28 and TRBJ1-5, is DVKVTQSSRYLVKRTGEKVFLECVQDMDHENMFWYRQDPGLGLRLIYFSYDVKMKEKGDIPEGYSVSREKKERFSLILESASTNQTSMYLCASSRRDTGRQPQHFGDGTRLSIL.

This clonotype was picked up a small number of times. V gene TRBV28 combines with J gene TRBJ1-1, with D unresolved. The CDR3 runs 14 residues. Trimming pared 2 bases from V and 3 bases from J, leaving 10 bases between. Germline CDR1 is MDHEN and CDR2 is SYDVKM. CDR3 region: CASSLPRRDTEAFF. DNA for the CDR3: TGTGCCAGCAGTTTACCCCGAAGGGACACTGAAGCTTTCTTT.

This clonotype has more than one count but fewer than ten. CDR3 DNA sequence: TGTGCCAGCAGCTTGAAAGTGCCAGGATACATCCAAGAGACCCAGTACTTC. This gives the protein CASSLKVPGYIQETQYF. The chain uses TRBV7-9 and TRBJ2-5; no firm D call. The germline V gene has CDR1 SEHNR and CDR2 FQNEAQ (reference sequence). The V and J ends lost 3 bases and 1 base respectively, with 18 bases between them. This CDR3 contains 17 residues.

V usage is TRBV19 and J usage is TRBJ2-2; 8 bases are a match to TRBD2. From germline, CDR1 is LNHDA and CDR2 SQIVND (reference sequence). The trim removed 1 base at V and 4 bases at J, leaving 11 bases unmatched. This CDR3 is built from 18 residues. CDR3 protein: CASSIARGSGSLTGELFF. In nucleotides, the CDR3 is TGTGCCAGTAGTATAGCCCGGGGGAGCGGGAGTCTCACCGGGGAGCTGTTTTTT.

CDR3 loop: CASSPRDYNNEQFF. The CDR3 DNA follows: TGTGCCAGCAGCCCACGGGACTACAACAATGAGCAGTTCTTC. The J gene is TRBJ2-1, the V gene TRBV7-2; 7 bases are shared with TRBD2. This CDR3 comprises 14 residues. V was pared by 5 bases and J by 5 bases, with 6 bases of the junction left unmatched. CDR1 and CDR2 (germline): SGHTA, FQGNSA.

The J gene is TRBJ2-3, the V gene TRBV6-5; 7 bases fit TRBD1. Germline CDR1 is MNHEY and CDR2 is SVGAGI. J was trimmed by 1 base and V by 4 bases; bases with no gene match: 8. This CDR3 has 16 amino acids. The CDR3, as DNA: TGTGCCAGCAGTTCGGACAGGATACCGGGCACAGATACGCAGTATTTT. Encoded protein: CASSSDRIPGTDTQYF.

This clonotype was detected a few times. The chain is built from TRBV5-8 and TRBJ2-7; 8 bases match TRBD1. Germline loops: CDR1 SGHTS, CDR2 YDEGEE. J gave up 3 bases and V 5 bases, and 4 bases lay outside the gene matches. The CDR3 consists of 13 residues. The CDR3 region is CASSLTGGYEQYF. The DNA for the CDR3 is TGTGCCAGCAGTCTAACAGGGGGCTACGAGCAGTACTTC.

The chain employs TRBV24-1 and TRBJ1-2; D possibly corresponds to TRBD1 (6 bases). The CDR3 sequence is 13 residues long. Germline CDR1 KGHDR, CDR2 SFDVKD. V dropped 3 bases and J dropped 7 bases, with 11 bases sitting between them. The DNA of the CDR3 is TGTGCCACCAGTGATCTAACAGGGTCTGGCTACACCTTC. Translation: CATSDLTGSGYTF.

The chain carries TRBV5-4 and TRBJ2-1; D possibly corresponds to TRBD1 (5 bases). The CDR3 has 13 residues. From germline, CDR1 is SGHNT and CDR2 YYREEE (reference sequence). V was trimmed by 0 bases and J by 7 bases, leaving 8 bases between them. CDR3 nucleotides: TGTGCCAGCAGCTTGGGAGGACAAAATGAGCAGTTCTTC. Protein product: CASSLGGQNEQFF.

The J gene is TRBJ2-3, the V gene TRBV7-2, with D hard to call. V lost 0 bases and J 9 bases, leaving 10 bases between the germline ends. The length of the CDR3 is 13 residues. The germline CDR1 and CDR2 sequences are SGHTA and FQGNSA. CDR3 protein: CASSLARIDTQYF. In nucleotides, the CDR3 is TGTGCCAGCAGCTTAGCGCGGATTGACACGCAGTATTTT.

The gene calls are TRBV28 and TRBJ1-5; TRBD1 aligns across 9 bases. The trim removed 6 bases at V and 7 bases at J, leaving 7 bases unmatched. Germline V CDR1 and CDR2: MDHEN, SYDVKM. CDR3 length: 14 residues. CDR3 residues: CASSPGQGSQPQHF. The CDR3 nucleotides are TGTGCCAGCAGCCCGGGACAGGGTAGCCAGCCCCAGCATTTT.

The V gene is TRBV24-1, the J gene TRBJ2-1, with a possible D match to TRBD1 (7 bases). The ends were cut back, 3 bases at V and 3 bases at J, with 20 bases in the middle. The CDR3 runs to 18 residues. Germline CDR1 reads KGHDR; CDR2 reads SFDVKD. Here the CDR3 DNA reads TGTGCCACCAGTGATGGGGGGAGGACAGGAGACTACTACAATGAGCAGTTCTTC. Amino acid sequence: CATSDGGRTGDYYNEQFF.

This clonotype turned up a few times. The rearrangement joins TRBV6-1 to TRBJ2-7; weak D call: TRBD2 (5 bases). CDR3 length: 16 residues. The germline V and J ends were trimmed by 1 base and 2 bases, with 15 bases remaining between them. Germline V gene data show CDR1 as MNHNS and CDR2 as SASEGT. Here the CDR3 DNA reads TGTGCCAGCAGTGAAGGGTCTAGCCAGGTCCCCTACGAGCAGTACTTC. Its translation is CASSEGSSQVPYEQYF.

This sequence joins TRBV19 and TRBJ1-4; no clear D gene. CDR3 length: 15 amino acids. V was shortened by 3 bases and J by 8 bases, with 16 bases between the two germline ends. Germline CDR1 and CDR2: LNHDA and SQIVND (reference sequence). DNA for the CDR3: TGTGCCAGTAGTATGGAAGCGAGGACGTCGGAAAAACTGTTTTTT. It specifies CASSMEARTSEKLFF.

V and J are TRBV19 and TRBJ2-3; 14 positions agree with TRBD2. The V and J ends lost 4 bases and 8 bases, in that order; junction bases with no gene match: 8. The CDR3 has 16 residues. Germline CDR1 reads LNHDA; CDR2 reads SQIVND (reference sequence). The CDR3 DNA sequence: TGTGCCAGTAGTACTCGGACTAGCGGGAGGAGTGGTACGCAGTATTTT. It yields the protein CASSTRTSGRSGTQYF.

In nucleotides, the CDR3 is TGTGCCAGCAGGGAACTAGCGTTTTCCTACGAGCAGTACTTC. Its translation is CASRELAFSYEQYF. The V call is TRBV6-2 or TRBV6-3, the J call TRBJ2-7; TRBD2 agrees at 7 bases. Trimming at V came to 6 bases and at J to 1 base, leaving 6 bases not matched to a gene. Looked up from germline, CDR1 is MNHEY and CDR2 is SVGEGT. This CDR3 is 14 amino acids long.

This chain joins TRBV25-1 and TRBJ2-1, with TRBD1 identical over 7 bases. CDR1 and CDR2 from the germline V gene are MGHDK and SYGVNS. This CDR3 region has 17 residues. Trimming took 6 bases from V and 4 from J; bases not matched to a gene: 15. The CDR3 region has the DNA TGTGCCAGCAGACCCGAACAGGGGTTTACGGGATACAATGAGCAGTTCTTC. It specifies CASRPEQGFTGYNEQFF.

This chain connects TRBV6-1 to TRBJ1-2; 9 positions agree with TRBD1. Looked up from germline, CDR1 is MNHNS and CDR2 is SASEGT. CDR3 length: 15 amino acids. Trimming took 0 bases from V and 4 from J; bases not matched to a gene: 3. The CDR3 spells CASSEATGGSYGYTF. DNA for the CDR3: TGTGCCAGCAGTGAAGCGACAGGGGGAAGCTATGGCTACACCTTC.

The chain employs TRBV20-1 and TRBJ1-5; D gene unclear. The V gene lost 5 bases and the J gene lost 0 bases, with 14 bases spanning the gap. This CDR3 has 15 residues. Germline V gene lookup returns CDR1 DFQATT and CDR2 SNEGSKA (reference sequence). CDR3 sequence reads: CSALPSMYSNQPQHF. For the CDR3, the DNA is TGCAGTGCTTTGCCTTCTATGTATAGCAATCAGCCCCAGCATTTT.